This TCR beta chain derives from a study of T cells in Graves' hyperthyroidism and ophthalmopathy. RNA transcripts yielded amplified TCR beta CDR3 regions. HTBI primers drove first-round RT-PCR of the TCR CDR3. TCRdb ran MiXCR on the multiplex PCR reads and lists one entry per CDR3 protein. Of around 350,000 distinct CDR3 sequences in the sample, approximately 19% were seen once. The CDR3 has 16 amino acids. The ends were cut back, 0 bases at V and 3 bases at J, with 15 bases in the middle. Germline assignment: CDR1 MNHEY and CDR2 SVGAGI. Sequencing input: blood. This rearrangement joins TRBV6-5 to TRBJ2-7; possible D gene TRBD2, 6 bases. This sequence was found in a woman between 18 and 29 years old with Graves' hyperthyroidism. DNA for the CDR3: TGTGCCAGCAGTTACTCGACGGGGCGGGGTTTCTACGAGCAGTACTTC. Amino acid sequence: CASSYSTGRGFYEQYF.